The 7 T cell receptor beta chains in this list originate from one sample, sequenced in a study of cytomegalovirus exposure and HLA in healthy donors. A multiplex PCR was run with 60 Vbeta primers and 13 Jbeta primers. Sequenced by immunoSEQ multiplex PCR; TCRdb stores in-frame clones only, minus some. Of about 200,000 clones listed, 73% were seen once; the top ten hold less than 2%. Sequences were obtained from PBMCs. Receptors were obtained from a woman between 25 and 40 years old in good health and CMV-seronegative.

The gene calls are TRBV4-1 and TRBJ1-1; D possibly corresponds to TRBD1 (6 bases). This CDR3 is 14 amino acids long. Trimming removed 2 bases at V and 4 bases at J, with 11 bases between. Germline V gives CDR1 MGHRA, CDR2 YSYEKL. CDR3: CASSQTGRLTEAFF. Here the CDR3 DNA reads TGCGCCAGCAGCCAAACAGGGCGGCTCACTGAAGCTTTCTTT.

This chain joins TRBV4-3 and TRBJ2-7; 16 nucleotides agree with TRBD2. The J segment lost 2 bases and the V segment lost 3 bases, leaving 10 bases of the junction unmatched. CDR1 is LGHNA, CDR2 YSLEER, per germline. The CDR3 is 19 amino acids. This chain's CDR3 is CASSHVPGLAGGLTYEQYF. CDR3 nucleotide sequence: TGCGCCAGCAGCCACGTTCCGGGACTAGCGGGAGGGCTGACCTACGAGCAGTACTTC.

V gene TRBV5-5 combines with J gene TRBJ2-7; D ambiguous. Germline V lookup: CDR1 SGHKS, CDR2 YYEKEE (reference sequence). This CDR3 comprises 13 residues. V was shortened by 3 bases and J by 2 bases, with 9 bases between the two germline ends. In DNA form, the CDR3 reads TGTGCCAGCAGCTCTTCAGTCCCCTACGAGCAGTACTTC. Translated: CASSSSVPYEQYF.

The chain recombines TRBV5-1 with TRBJ2-1; possible D gene TRBD1, 5 bases. V lost 0 bases, J lost 0 bases, and 7 bases lay in between. The CDR3 has 15 residues. Germline CDR1 and CDR2: SGHRS and YFSETQ. The CDR3 DNA reads TGCGCCAGCAGCTTGGGACAGAGCTCCTACAATGAGCAGTTCTTC. Amino acids: CASSLGQSSYNEQFF. The complete variable domain, with remaining parts taken from reference TRBV5-1 and TRBJ2-1, reads KAGVTQTPRYLIKTRGQQVTLSCSPISGHRSVSWYQQTPGQGLQFLFEYFSETQRNKGNFPGRFSGRQFSNSRSEMNVSTLELGDSALYLCASSLGQSSYNEQFFGPGTRLTVL.

The V gene is TRBV4-1, the J gene TRBJ2-5; TRBD2 matches 14 bases. The V and J ends lost 3 bases and 1 base, in that order; junction bases with no gene match: 10. CDR3 length: 19 amino acids. CDR1 and CDR2 from the germline V gene are MGHRA and YSYEKL. CDR3: CASSQFPGLAGALQETQYF. The CDR3 DNA follows: TGCGCCAGCAGCCAGTTTCCGGGACTAGCGGGGGCCCTCCAAGAGACCCAGTACTTC.

This sequence joins TRBV2 and TRBJ2-1; D gene ambiguous. V was pared by 5 bases and J by 7 bases, with 6 bases between. The CDR3 totals 11 residues. Germline V gene data show CDR1 as SNHLY and CDR2 as FYNNEI. The CDR3 DNA is TGTGCCAGCAGTTACTATAATGAGCAGTTCTTC. This sequence encodes CASSYYNEQFF.

The chain is built from TRBV4-2 and TRBJ2-5; 9 nucleotides agree with TRBD2. The germline V gene has CDR1 LGHNA and CDR2 YNFKEQ. V was clipped by 2 bases and J by 4 bases; unmatched bases: 2. The CDR3 consists of 14 residues. CDR3 DNA: TGTGCCAGCAGCCAAAGCGGGAGGAGAGAGACCCAGTACTTC. It encodes CASSQSGRRETQYF.